The 10 T cell receptor beta chains reported below all come from one sample, sequenced in a study of cytomegalovirus exposure and HLA in healthy donors. The PCR ran on 60 Vbeta and 13 Jbeta primers. Using immunoSEQ multiplex PCR, the repertoire was profiled, and TCRdb retains in-frame clones only, with some absent. The data contain tens of thousands of clones, about four fifths of them singletons. The specimen sequenced was PBMCs. The receptors come from a man under 40 in good health and CMV-seronegative.

The sample holds one count of this clone. CDR3 region: CASSSGQGIDEQYF. The DNA for the CDR3 is TGTGCCAGCAGCTCGGGACAGGGCATTGACGAGCAGTACTTC. The chain joins TRBV7-3 to TRBJ2-7, with 9 bases that match TRBD1. The CDR3 totals 14 residues. After removal of 4 bases from V and 5 bases from J, the junction contained 6 bases not matched to a gene. CDR1 and CDR2 (germline): SGHTA, FQGTGA.

The chain employs TRBV4-1 and TRBJ2-7, with 8 bases lining up with TRBD1. The germline V gene has CDR1 MGHRA and CDR2 YSYEKL. The CDR3 runs to 16 residues. With V trimmed by 2 bases and J by 1 base, 7 bases remained unmatched. The CDR3, as DNA: TGCGCCAGCAGCCAAAGCCTAGGGACAGGTTCCTACGAGCAGTACTTC. It is translated as CASSQSLGTGSYEQYF.

This rearrangement joins TRBV5-1 to TRBJ2-1, with 7 bases identical to TRBD1. The length of the CDR3 is 15 residues. V lost 2 bases, J lost 6 bases, and 8 bases stayed unmatched. The germline gives CDR1 SGHRS, CDR2 YFSETQ. Here the CDR3 reads CASSLGTVYPNEQFF. CDR3 coding DNA: TGCGCCAGCAGCTTAGGGACAGTATATCCCAATGAGCAGTTCTTC.

This clone is medium-sized by share. The V gene is TRBV5-4, the J gene TRBJ2-6, with 7 bases matching TRBD1. Germline V lookup: CDR1 SGHNT, CDR2 YYREEE (reference sequence). J lost 4 bases, V lost 0 bases, and 4 bases had no gene match. The CDR3 runs 16 residues. CDR3 coding DNA: TGTGCCAGCAGCTTGGAAAGGGGGCTGGGGGCCAACGTCCTGACTTTC. Amino acids: CASSLERGLGANVLTF.

The CDR3 sequence is CASSLVRGRYNEQFF. CDR3 bases: TGTGCCAGCAGCTTAGTCAGGGGGCGGTACAATGAGCAGTTCTTC. V is TRBV7-8 and J is TRBJ2-1, with 8 bases that match TRBD1. After removal of 1 base from V and 4 bases from J, the junction contained 3 bases not matched to a gene. CDR3 length equals 15 residues. The germline CDR1 and CDR2 sequences are SGHVS and FQNEAQ.

This clone was counted a single time. The chain joins TRBV7-3 to TRBJ2-3; the D gene is possibly TRBD1 (6 bases). The CDR3 sequence is 15 residues long. The germline V gene has CDR1 SGHTA and CDR2 FQGTGA. The V and J ends lost 4 bases and 5 bases respectively, with 16 bases between them. The DNA of the CDR3 is TGTGCCAGCAGCTCCCTAGGGGGTGAAGGAGATACGCAGTATTTT. The encoded protein is CASSSLGGEGDTQYF.

The chain carries TRBV5-4 and TRBJ2-3, with TRBD2 matching 7 bases. The CDR3 is 15 amino acids. Germline loops: CDR1 SGHNT, CDR2 YYREEE (reference sequence). V lost 1 base to trimming and J lost 4 bases; unmatched junction nucleotides: 6. This chain's CDR3 is CASSLTRELPDTQYF. CDR3 nucleotide sequence: TGTGCCAGCAGCTTGACGCGGGAGCTGCCAGATACGCAGTATTTT.

As DNA, the CDR3 is TGTGCCAGCAGAGGATGGTCAGCAGGACAGCCCCAGCATTTT. Protein: CASRGWSAGQPQHF. J is TRBJ1-5 and V is TRBV2; no clear D. Trimming took off 6 bases at V and 7 bases at J, with 16 bases between the two ends. The CDR3 has 14 amino acids. The germline CDR1 and CDR2 sequences are SNHLY and FYNNEI.

The genes are TRBV9 and TRBJ2-1; perhaps TRBD1 as D (6 bases). Trimming took 0 bases from V and 4 from J, leaving 11 bases between them. The CDR3 is made up of 15 amino acids. Germline-derived CDR1 and CDR2 are SGDLS and YYNGEE. The CDR3 reads CASSVGGRGYNEQFF. In DNA form, the CDR3 reads TGTGCCAGCAGCGTAGGAGGCAGGGGTTACAATGAGCAGTTCTTC.

This clone was observed a few times. This sequence joins TRBV2 and TRBJ2-3; 13 bases line up with TRBD2. V lost 6 bases and J lost 4; bases outside the gene matches: 10. The CDR3 is 17 amino acids. Germline V lookup: CDR1 SNHLY, CDR2 FYNNEI. The CDR3 DNA reads as TGTGCCAGCAGGCAAACTAGCGGGAGGGGTTTGGCAGATACGCAGTATTTT. It translates to CASRQTSGRGLADTQYF.